Below, 13 T cell receptor beta chains from the same sample are listed, as sequenced in a study of cytomegalovirus exposure and HLA in healthy donors. The PCR ran on 60 Vbeta and 13 Jbeta primers. The method was immunoSEQ multiplex PCR; TCRdb's version includes in-frame clones alone and lacks a portion of them. The data show more than 150,000 clones, 65% to 85% seen once. Source material: PBMCs. These receptors all come from a woman aged 25 to 39 in good health and CMV-seropositive.

The V gene is TRBV6-1, the J gene TRBJ2-7; D not certain. Deletions cut 1 base from V and 0 bases from J, with 7 bases between. Looked up from germline, CDR1 is MNHNS and CDR2 is SASEGT. This CDR3 has 14 amino acids. CDR3 amino acids: CASSEGPVSYEQYF. The CDR3 nucleotides read TGTGCCAGCAGTGAAGGTCCAGTCTCCTACGAGCAGTACTTC.

In its sample, this clone was seen once. This chain uses TRBV5-6 with TRBJ1-5, with TRBD1 matching 9 bases. V dropped 2 bases and J dropped 0; count of bases not matched to a gene: 3. The CDR3 covers 16 residues. Germline V gene data show CDR1 as SGHDT and CDR2 as YYEEEE. CDR3: CASSLGQGNSNQPQHF. CDR3 bases: TGTGCCAGCAGCTTAGGACAGGGGAATAGCAATCAGCCCCAGCATTTT. Full variable domain (missing parts from reference TRBV5-6 and TRBJ1-5): DAGVTQSPTHLIKTRGQQVTLRCSPKSGHDTVSWYQQALGQGPQFIFQYYEEEERQRGNFPDRFSGHQFPNYSSELNVNALLLGDSALYLCASSLGQGNSNQPQHFGDGTRLSIL.

The sample holds one count of this clone. V is TRBV28 and J is TRBJ1-2; 7 nucleotides match TRBD1. From germline, CDR1 is MDHEN and CDR2 SYDVKM. The CDR3 contains 14 residues. V trimming: 4 bases; J trimming: 4 bases; junction bases outside the gene matches: 6. The DNA for the CDR3 is TGTGCCAGCAGTTCAGGGGGTCGGAGCTATGGCTACACCTTC. This codes for CASSSGGRSYGYTF.

V gene TRBV15 combines with J gene TRBJ2-1; D remains ambiguous. Germline V gives CDR1 LNHNV, CDR2 YYDKDF (reference sequence). This CDR3 is 14 amino acids long. Deletions cut 5 bases from V and 6 bases from J, with 14 bases between. CDR3 nucleotide sequence: TGTGCCACCAGCCGACCATCCACGGGCAATGAGCAGTTCTTC. Protein: CATSRPSTGNEQFF.

The chain couples TRBV6-5 to TRBJ2-6, with a weak D call TRBD1 (5 bases). Germline assignment: CDR1 MNHEY and CDR2 SVGAGI. The CDR3 contains 14 residues. The V end was cut by 6 bases, the J end by 4 bases, with 10 bases between. The CDR3 region is CASRKGAGANVLTF. The CDR3 nucleotides read TGTGCCAGCAGGAAAGGGGCAGGGGCCAACGTCCTGACTTTC.

This chain links TRBV19 with TRBJ1-1, with a tentative D call TRBD1 (6 bases). Per germline, CDR1 LNHDA and CDR2 SQIVND (reference sequence). The germline V and J ends were trimmed by 5 bases and 3 bases, with 19 bases remaining between them. There are 16 residues in the CDR3. Here the CDR3 reads CASSFRGAGGYTEAFF. CDR3 in DNA: TGTGCCAGTAGTTTTCGGGGGGCAGGAGGATACACTGAAGCTTTCTTT.

The V gene is TRBV7-5, the J gene TRBJ1-5. TRBV7-5 is flagged as a pseudogene. The CDR3 consists of 12 residues. The CDR3 reads CAPKKANQPQHF. The CDR3 nucleotides read TGTGCCCCCAAAAAAGCAAATCAGCCCCAGCATTTT.

For this clone: The germline gene is not matched at one end of the junction; a read error may be the cause. CDR3 sequence: CASSPDRGNYGYPF. The CDR3 coding sequence is TGCGCCAGCAGCCCGGACAGGGGGAACTATGGCTACCCCTTC. The chain uses TRBV5-1 and TRBJ1-2, with TRBD1 matching over 10 bases. Germline values: CDR1 SGHRS, CDR2 YFSETQ. The CDR3 consists of 14 residues.

The chain combines TRBV6-6 with TRBJ1-1, with no clear D. Germline assignment: CDR1 MNHNY and CDR2 SVGAGI (reference sequence). CDR3 length equals 16 residues. V was cut by 0 bases and J by 2 bases, with 13 bases left in between. The CDR3 loop reads CASSYSGEPFNTEAFF. The CDR3, as DNA: TGTGCCAGCAGTTACTCCGGGGAACCCTTCAACACTGAAGCTTTCTTT.

This clone has more than one count but fewer than ten. This chain joins TRBV28 and TRBJ1-2; TRBD1 agrees at 7 bases. CDR3 length: 12 residues. With V trimmed by 8 bases and J by 8 bases, 8 bases remained unmatched. Germline lookup yields CDR1 MDHEN and CDR2 SYDVKM. CDR3 in amino acids: CASDSGGEGYTF. CDR3 nucleotide sequence: TGTGCCAGCGATTCAGGGGGAGAAGGCTACACCTTC.

The chain uses TRBV7-2 and TRBJ2-2; D not resolved. The germline V gene has CDR1 SGHTA and CDR2 FQGNSA. V lost 2 bases and J lost 1, with 8 bases in between. The length of the CDR3 is 15 residues. The CDR3, as DNA: TGTGCCAGCAGCTTAAGATGGCTGAACACCGGGGAGCTGTTTTTT. Its protein product is CASSLRWLNTGELFF.

This clone was counted a few times. The V and J genes are TRBV7-2 and TRBJ2-1; TRBD2 is a possible D gene (7 bases). The CDR3 has 17 residues. V lost 1 base, J lost 0 bases, and 13 bases lay in between. Germline CDR1 SGHTA, CDR2 FQGNSA. In DNA form, the CDR3 reads TGTGCCAGCAGCTTAGATCGGGGGGCCAGCTCCTACAATGAGCAGTTCTTC. Its protein is CASSLDRGASSYNEQFF.

This clone was counted a single time. DNA for the CDR3: TGTGCCAGCAGCTCGGACAGGGGCTTAGGGGATTCACCCCTCCACTTT. Its translation is CASSSDRGLGDSPLHF. This chain links TRBV5-6 with TRBJ1-6; 9 bases line up with TRBD1. The germline V gene has CDR1 SGHDT and CDR2 YYEEEE. V was pared by 3 bases and J by 8 bases, with 9 bases of the junction left unmatched. The CDR3 is made up of 16 amino acids. Together with reference TRBV5-6 and TRBJ1-6, the CDR3 gives the full variable domain: DAGVTQSPTHLIKTRGQQVTLRCSPKSGHDTVSWYQQALGQGPQFIFQYYEEEERQRGNFPDRFSGHQFPNYSSELNVNALLLGDSALYLCASSSDRGLGDSPLHFGNGTRLTVT.